One and the same sample provided the 5 T cell receptor beta chains below, sequenced in a study of blood T cell repertoires in COVID-19. Sequencing was performed with immunoSEQ multiplex PCR; in TCRdb, only in-frame clones are kept and a portion is missing. The table has fewer than 350,000 clones, 80% to 90% seen once. The sequencing input was PBMCs or T cells enriched from blood (not recorded which). The receptors come from a woman between 35 and 50 years old with acute COVID-19.

The chain recombines TRBV2 with TRBJ1-6, with no clear D. The CDR3 is 15 amino acids. Trimming shortened V by 3 bases and J by 12 bases, and 18 bases separated the two germline ends. Germline V lookup: CDR1 SNHLY, CDR2 FYNNEI. The CDR3: CASSDVEAPGLPLHF. The CDR3 coding sequence is TGTGCCAGCAGTGATGTGGAGGCACCCGGTTTACCCCTCCACTTT.

This clone turned up a few times. The V call is TRBV7-2, the J call TRBJ2-1; 9 bases match TRBD2. The V gene's germline CDR1 is SGHTA and CDR2 FQGNSA. J lost 7 bases, V lost 0 bases, and 4 bases had no gene match. The CDR3 spans 15 residues. CDR3 nucleotide sequence: TGTGCCAGCAGCTTAGCGAGCGGGAGGTTGAATGAGCAGTTCTTC. It specifies CASSLASGRLNEQFF.

The chain recombines TRBV7-8 with TRBJ2-1, with TRBD2 identical over 9 bases. The trim removed 5 bases at V and 4 bases at J, leaving 6 bases unmatched. This CDR3 spans 15 amino acids. In germline, CDR1 is SGHVS, CDR2 FQNEAQ. The CDR3 is CASSPPSGGYNEQFF. The CDR3 bases are TGTGCCAGCAGCCCCCCAAGCGGGGGGTACAATGAGCAGTTCTTC.

The chain couples TRBV2 to TRBJ2-7, with D uncertain. CDR3 size: 15 residues. With 3 bases removed from V and 2 bases from J, the gap between germline ends came to 14 bases. CDR1 and CDR2 (germline): SNHLY, FYNNEI. The CDR3 spells CASSEVVASPYEQYF. CDR3 DNA sequence: TGTGCCAGCAGTGAGGTGGTAGCTAGTCCCTACGAGCAGTACTTC.

The chain links TRBV19 to TRBJ2-1, with TRBD2 as a possible D gene (5 bases). The CDR3 spans 16 residues. Germline CDR1 and CDR2: LNHDA and SQIVND (reference sequence). The germline V and J ends were trimmed by 3 bases and 4 bases, with 16 bases remaining between them. CDR3 in DNA: TGTGCCAGTAGTATTCGGGCCTACCGGGGTTACAATGAGCAGTTCTTC. As protein: CASSIRAYRGYNEQFF.